The clone carrying this T cell receptor beta chain was seen a single time. The length of the CDR3 is 14 residues. Per the germline V gene, CDR1 is MNHEY and CDR2 is SMNVEV (reference sequence). V lost 2 bases to trimming and J lost 4 bases, with 8 bases between them. Profiled with immunoSEQ multiplex PCR; TCRdb holds only in-frame clones, not every one. There are around 2,000,000 clones in the sample; approximately 95% occur only once, and 0.13% lies in the top ten. These data come from a study of shared clonotypes between healthy human individuals. Sequencing was done on a sample of naive CD4+ T cells sorted from blood. Subset noted: CD45RA+ positively selected. This chain links TRBV27 with TRBJ1-4; D is ambiguous. This TCR was recovered from a man younger than 35 in good health. The CDR3 bases are TGTGCCAGCAGTTTAACAGCAAGTAATGAAAAACTGTTTTTT. This encodes CASSLTASNEKLFF.